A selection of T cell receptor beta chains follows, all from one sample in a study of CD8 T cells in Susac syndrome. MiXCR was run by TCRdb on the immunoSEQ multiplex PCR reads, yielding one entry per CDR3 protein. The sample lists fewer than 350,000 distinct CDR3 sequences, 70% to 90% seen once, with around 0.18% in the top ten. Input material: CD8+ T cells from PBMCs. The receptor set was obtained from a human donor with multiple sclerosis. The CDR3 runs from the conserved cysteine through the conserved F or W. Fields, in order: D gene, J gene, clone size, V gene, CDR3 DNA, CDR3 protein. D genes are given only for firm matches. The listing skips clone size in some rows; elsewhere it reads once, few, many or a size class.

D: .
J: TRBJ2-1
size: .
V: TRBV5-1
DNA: TGCGCCAGCAGCTTGGTGGGCGGGCACAATGAGCAGTTCTTC
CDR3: CASSLVGGHNEQFF

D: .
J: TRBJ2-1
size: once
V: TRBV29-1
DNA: TGCAGCGTTGACCAGAGCTACAATGAGCAGTTCTTC
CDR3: CSVDQSYNEQFF

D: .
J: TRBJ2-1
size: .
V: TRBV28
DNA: TGTGCCAGCAGTTTTTCCAATTACAATGAGCAGTTCTTC
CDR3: CASSFSNYNEQFF

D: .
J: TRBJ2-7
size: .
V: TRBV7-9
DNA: TGTGCCAGCAGAAACCAGGGTCCCAACGAGCAGTACTTC
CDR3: CASRNQGPNEQYF

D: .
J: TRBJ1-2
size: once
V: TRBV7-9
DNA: TGTGCCAGCAACCTCCCCAGGACAAATAGTAACTATGGCTACACCTTC
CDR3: CASNLPRTNSNYGYTF

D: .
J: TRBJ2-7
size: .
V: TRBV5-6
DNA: TGTGCCAGCAGCCAGGGAGGACATTTCTCCTACGAGCAGTACTTC
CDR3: CASSQGGHFSYEQYF

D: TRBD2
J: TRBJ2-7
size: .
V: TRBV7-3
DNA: TGTGCCAGCAGCTTAACTAGCGGGAGACTCAACGAGCAGTACTTC
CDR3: CASSLTSGRLNEQYF

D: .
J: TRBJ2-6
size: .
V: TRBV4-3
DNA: TGCGCCAGCAGCCAAGCCACAGCTGGGGCCAACGTCCTGACTTTC
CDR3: CASSQATAGANVLTF

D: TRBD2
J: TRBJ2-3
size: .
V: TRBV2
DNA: TGTGCCAGCAGTGAAGCGGCACTAGCGGAGATCACAGATACGCAGTATTTT
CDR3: CASSEAALAEITDTQYF

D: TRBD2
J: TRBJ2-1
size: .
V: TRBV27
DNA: TGTGCCAGCAGTTCTAGCGGGTTTGGCTCCTACAATGAGCAGTTCTTC
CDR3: CASSSSGFGSYNEQFF

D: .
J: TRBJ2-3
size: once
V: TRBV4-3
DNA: TGCGCCAGCAGCCAAGTTCTCCAAGTCGGTATCTATAATACGCAGTATTTT
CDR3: CASSQVLQVGIYNTQYF

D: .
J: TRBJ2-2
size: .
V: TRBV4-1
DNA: TGCGCCAGCAGCCAAGTCGAGCGGGCGAACACCGGGGAGCTGTTTTTT
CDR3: CASSQVERANTGELFF

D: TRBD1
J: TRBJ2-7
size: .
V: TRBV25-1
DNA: TGTGCCAGCAGTGCCTTGACAGGGCCCTCCTACGAGCAGTACTTC
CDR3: CASSALTGPSYEQYF

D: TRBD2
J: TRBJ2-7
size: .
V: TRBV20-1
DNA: TGCAGTACTTACCCGGTGGCGACTAGCGGATCCTACGAGCAGTACTTC
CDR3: CSTYPVATSGSYEQYF

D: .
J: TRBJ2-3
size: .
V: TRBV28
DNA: TGTGCCAGCAGTTCGGGACTTACTAGCACAGATACGCAGTATTTT
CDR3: CASSSGLTSTDTQYF

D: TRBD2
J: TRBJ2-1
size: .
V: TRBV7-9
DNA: TGTGCCAGCAGCCCTATTCGCGGGAGCGGTTACAATGAGCAGTTCTTC
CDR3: CASSPIRGSGYNEQFF

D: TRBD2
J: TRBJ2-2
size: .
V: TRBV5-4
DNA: TGTGCCAGCAGCCGACTAGCGGGGGAGACCGGGGAGCTGTTTTTT
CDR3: CASSRLAGETGELFF

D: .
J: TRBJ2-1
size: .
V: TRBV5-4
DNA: TGTGCCAGCAGCTCGGATACCTACAATGAGCAGTTCTTC
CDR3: CASSSDTYNEQFF

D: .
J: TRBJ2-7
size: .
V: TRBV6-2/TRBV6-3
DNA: TGTGCCAGCAGTTACTCCACTAGCTACGAGCAGTACTTC
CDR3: CASSYSTSYEQYF

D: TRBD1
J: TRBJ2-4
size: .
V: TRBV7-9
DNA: TGTGCCAGCAGCTTAGAGGGGGCGGTTCAGTACTTC
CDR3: CASSLEGAVQYF

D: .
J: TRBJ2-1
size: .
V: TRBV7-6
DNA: TGTGCCAGCAGCTCGGGAGTTTTTGAGCAGTTCTTC
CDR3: CASSSGVFEQFF

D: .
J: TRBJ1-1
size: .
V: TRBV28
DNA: TGTGCCAGCAGTCAACAGGGCATGAACACTGAAGCTTTCTTT
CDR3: CASSQQGMNTEAFF

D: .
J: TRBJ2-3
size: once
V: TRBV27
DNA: TGTGCCAGCGCCTTCGGGCATTCAGATACGCAGTATTTT
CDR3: CASAFGHSDTQYF

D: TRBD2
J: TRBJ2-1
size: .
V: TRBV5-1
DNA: TGCGCCAGCAGCGGGATTACCGGGACTAGCTCCTATGAGCAGTTCTTC
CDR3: CASSGITGTSSYEQFF

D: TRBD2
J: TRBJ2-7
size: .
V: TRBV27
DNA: TGTGCCAGCCGACTGGGGGGGACCCCCTACGAGCAGTACTTC
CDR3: CASRLGGTPYEQYF

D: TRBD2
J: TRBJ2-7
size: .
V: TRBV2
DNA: TGTGCCAGCAGTGGACTAGCGGGAGGGCCCAAGTACGAGCAGTACTTC
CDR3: CASSGLAGGPKYEQYF